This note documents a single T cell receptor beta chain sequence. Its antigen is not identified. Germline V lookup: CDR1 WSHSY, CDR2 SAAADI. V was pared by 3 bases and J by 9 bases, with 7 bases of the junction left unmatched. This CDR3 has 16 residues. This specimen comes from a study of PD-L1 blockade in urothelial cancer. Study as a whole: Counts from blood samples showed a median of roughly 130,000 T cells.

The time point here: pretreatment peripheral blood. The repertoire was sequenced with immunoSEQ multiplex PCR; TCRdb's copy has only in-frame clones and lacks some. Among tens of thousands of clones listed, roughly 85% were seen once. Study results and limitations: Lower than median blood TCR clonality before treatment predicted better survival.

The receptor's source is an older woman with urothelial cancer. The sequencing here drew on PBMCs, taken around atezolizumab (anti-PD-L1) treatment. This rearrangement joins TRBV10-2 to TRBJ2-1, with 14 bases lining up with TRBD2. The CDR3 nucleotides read TGCGCCAGCAGTGACCCTCGGACTAGCGGGAGGCCTGAGCAGTTCTTC. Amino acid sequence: CASSDPRTSGRPEQFF.